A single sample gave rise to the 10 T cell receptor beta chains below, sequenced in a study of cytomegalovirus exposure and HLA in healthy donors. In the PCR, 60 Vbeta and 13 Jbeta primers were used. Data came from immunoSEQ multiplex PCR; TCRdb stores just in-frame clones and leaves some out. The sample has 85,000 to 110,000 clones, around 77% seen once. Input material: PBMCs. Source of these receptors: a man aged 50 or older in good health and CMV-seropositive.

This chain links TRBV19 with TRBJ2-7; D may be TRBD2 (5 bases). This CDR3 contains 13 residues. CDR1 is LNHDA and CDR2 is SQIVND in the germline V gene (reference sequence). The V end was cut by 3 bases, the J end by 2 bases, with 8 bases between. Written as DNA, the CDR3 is TGTGCCAGTAGTATCAGAGGGACCTACGAGCAGTACTTC. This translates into CASSIRGTYEQYF.

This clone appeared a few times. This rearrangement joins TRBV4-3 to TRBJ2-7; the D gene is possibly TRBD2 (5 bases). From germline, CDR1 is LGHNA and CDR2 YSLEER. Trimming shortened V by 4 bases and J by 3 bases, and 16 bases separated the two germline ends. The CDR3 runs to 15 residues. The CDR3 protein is CASSPARAPIYEQYF. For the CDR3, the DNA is TGCGCCAGCAGCCCGGCGCGGGCTCCCATCTACGAGCAGTACTTC.

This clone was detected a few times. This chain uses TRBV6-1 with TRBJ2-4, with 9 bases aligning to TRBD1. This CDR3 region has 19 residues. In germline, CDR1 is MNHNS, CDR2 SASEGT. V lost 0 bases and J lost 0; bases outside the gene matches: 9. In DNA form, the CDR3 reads TGTGCCAGCAGTGAAGCGCAACAGGGGGCCGTGATAGCCAAAAACATTCAGTACTTC. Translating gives CASSEAQQGAVIAKNIQYF.

The CDR3: CASSVLGGQNEQFF. The CDR3 coding sequence is TGTGCCAGCAGCGTACTAGGTGGCCAAAATGAGCAGTTCTTC. The chain uses TRBV7-9 and TRBJ2-1, with TRBD2 as a possible D gene (5 bases). V lost 5 bases to trimming and J lost 7 bases, with 15 bases between them. Germline CDR1 SEHNR, CDR2 FQNEAQ (reference sequence). The CDR3 is made up of 14 amino acids.

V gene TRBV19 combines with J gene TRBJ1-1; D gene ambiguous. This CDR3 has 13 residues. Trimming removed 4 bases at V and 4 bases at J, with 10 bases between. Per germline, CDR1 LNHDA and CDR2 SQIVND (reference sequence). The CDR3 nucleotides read TGTGCCAGTAGTAAGGACGAGGGCACTGAAGCTTTCTTT. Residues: CASSKDEGTEAFF.

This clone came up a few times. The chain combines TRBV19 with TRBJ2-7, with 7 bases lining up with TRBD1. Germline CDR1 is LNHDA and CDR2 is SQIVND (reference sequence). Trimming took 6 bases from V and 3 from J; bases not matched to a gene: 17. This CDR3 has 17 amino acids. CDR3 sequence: CASRLAHGAGGSYEQYF. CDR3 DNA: TGTGCCAGTAGGTTAGCTCATGGAGCAGGGGGAAGCTACGAGCAGTACTTC.

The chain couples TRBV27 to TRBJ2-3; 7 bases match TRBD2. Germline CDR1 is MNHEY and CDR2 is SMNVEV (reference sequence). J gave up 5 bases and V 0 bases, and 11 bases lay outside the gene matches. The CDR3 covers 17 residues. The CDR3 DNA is TGTGCCAGCAGTTTATCGGAGGCGGGAGTGATAGAAGATACGCAGTATTTT. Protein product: CASSLSEAGVIEDTQYF.

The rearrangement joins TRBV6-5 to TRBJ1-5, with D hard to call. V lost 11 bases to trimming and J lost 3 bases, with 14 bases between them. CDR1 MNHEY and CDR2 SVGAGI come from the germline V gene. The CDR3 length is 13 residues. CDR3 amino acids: CAGSEEPNQPQHF. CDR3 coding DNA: TGTGCCGGTTCGGAGGAACCCAATCAGCCCCAGCATTTT.

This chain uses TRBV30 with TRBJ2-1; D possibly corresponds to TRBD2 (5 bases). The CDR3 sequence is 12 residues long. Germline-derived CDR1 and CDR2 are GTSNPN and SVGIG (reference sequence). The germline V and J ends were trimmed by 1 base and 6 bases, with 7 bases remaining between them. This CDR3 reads CAWSGAGNEQFF. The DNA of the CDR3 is TGTGCCTGGAGTGGCGCGGGCAATGAGCAGTTCTTC.

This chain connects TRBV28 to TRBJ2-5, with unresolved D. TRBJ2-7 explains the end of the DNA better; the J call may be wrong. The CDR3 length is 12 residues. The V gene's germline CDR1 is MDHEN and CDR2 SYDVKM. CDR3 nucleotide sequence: TGTGCCAGCAGTCTCAAGTCCCACGAGCAGTACTTC. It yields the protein CASSLKSHEQYF.